The 23 T cell receptor beta chains reported below all come from one sample, sequenced in a study of CD8+CD57+ T cells in acquired aplastic anemia. It was patients with CD8+CD57+ cell expansion by flow cytometry who were chosen for sequencing. TCR beta VDJ and CDR3 profiling used genomic DNA as template. One entry per CDR3 protein, called by TCRdb with MiXCR from the reads. The sample contains more than 150,000 distinct CDR3 sequences, about 44% of which appear only once. What was sequenced was sorted CD4+, CD8+, or CD8+CD57+ T cells (not recorded which) from PBMCs. These receptors were obtained from a human donor with aplastic anemia.

Worth noting for this clonotype: This could be a read error, since a much larger clone is one nucleotide away. The chain links TRBV3-1 to TRBJ2-3, with D unclear. The CDR3 covers 14 residues. CDR1 is LGHDT and CDR2 is YNNKEL in the germline V gene (reference sequence). CDR3 loop: CASSPRVGTDTQCF. Here the CDR3 DNA reads TGTGCCAGCAGCCCAAGAGTGGGCACAGATACGCAGTGTTTT.

The genes are TRBV24-1 and TRBJ2-7, with D perhaps matching TRBD1 (5 bases). The CDR3 runs 15 residues. CDR1 and CDR2 (germline): KGHDR, SFDVKD. V was clipped by 9 bases and J by 3 bases, with 20 bases between them. The CDR3 spells CATSDKKGSIYEQYF. Here the CDR3 DNA reads TGTGCCACCTCGGACAAAAAGGGAAGTATCTACGAGCAGTACTTC.

This clonotype was seen repeatedly, ten times or more. The chain has TRBV9 and TRBJ2-7, with TRBD1 as a possible D gene (6 bases). The germline V gene encodes CDR1 SGDLS and CDR2 YYNGEE. CDR3 length: 15 residues. Trimming removed 4 bases at V and 3 bases at J, with 17 bases between. The CDR3 nucleotides read TGTGCCAGCAGCACCCAGGACAGAGGGGTCTACGAGCAGTACTTC. Protein product: CASSTQDRGVYEQYF.

The chain has TRBV7-8 and TRBJ2-7; maybe TRBD2 (6 bases). Germline V gene data show CDR1 as SGHVS and CDR2 as FQNEAQ. This CDR3 has 14 amino acids. The ends were cut back, 0 bases at V and 5 bases at J, with 11 bases in the middle. CDR3 protein: CASSLAGSPDEQYF. CDR3 in DNA: TGTGCCAGCAGCTTAGCCGGGAGCCCGGACGAGCAGTACTTC. Complete variable domain (other parts from reference TRBV7-8 and TRBJ2-7): GAGVSQSPRYKVAKRGQDVALRCDPISGHVSLFWYQQALGQGPEFLTYFQNEAQLDKSGLPSDRFFAERPEGSVSTLKIQRTQQEDSAVYLCASSLAGSPDEQYFGPGTRLTVT.

This rearrangement joins TRBV24-1 to TRBJ2-3; the match to TRBD2 covers 7 bases. This CDR3 contains 16 residues. After removal of 1 base from V and 4 bases from J, the junction contained 7 bases not matched to a gene. Germline V gene data show CDR1 as KGHDR and CDR2 as SFDVKD. This chain's CDR3 is CATSDFGGRAPDTQYF. DNA for the CDR3: TGTGCCACCAGTGATTTCGGCGGGAGAGCCCCAGATACGCAGTATTTT.

In its sample, this clonotype was seen many times. This clone may be a read error of a much larger clone one base away. This chain joins TRBV7-6 and TRBJ2-1; tentatively, D is TRBD1 (5 bases). V gave up 2 bases and J gave up 4 bases, with 6 bases separating them. CDR1 and CDR2 from the germline V gene are SGHVS and FNYEAQ. The CDR3 spans 13 residues. CDR3: CASSLQGYNEQFF. The CDR3 DNA reads as TGTGCCAGCAGCTTACAGGGTTACAATGAGCAGTTCTTC.

Comment on this clonotype: Since a much larger clone is just one base distant, this may be a read error. The chain uses TRBV5-1 and TRBJ1-3; no clear D. Germline CDR1 SGHRS, CDR2 YFSETQ. The CDR3 totals 16 residues. CDR3 residues: CASSLTLRRSGNTMYF. For the CDR3, the DNA is TGCGCCAGCAGCTTGACTCTGCGGCGATCTGGAAACACCATGTATTTT.

The rearrangement uses TRBV6-1 and TRBJ2-7; no clear D gene. The CDR3 sequence is 11 residues long. CDR1 and CDR2 from the germline V gene are MNHNS and SASEGT. With 8 bases removed from V and 3 bases from J, the gap between germline ends came to 8 bases. CDR3 sequence reads: CASRVSYEQYF. Written as DNA, the CDR3 is TGTGCCAGCCGGGTGAGCTACGAGCAGTACTTC.

V gene TRBV15 combines with J gene TRBJ2-1, with 10 bases aligning to TRBD2. With V trimmed by 0 bases and J by 6 bases, 8 bases remained unmatched. The germline CDR1 and CDR2 sequences are LNHNV and YYDKDF (reference sequence). CDR3 size: 17 residues. The DNA of the CDR3 is TGTGCCACCAGCAGAGATAGGTTTAGCGGGGGGTCCAATGAGCAGTTCTTC. Its translation is CATSRDRFSGGSNEQFF.

The rearrangement links TRBV2 to TRBJ1-2; D unresolved. CDR3 size: 13 residues. Germline lookup yields CDR1 SNHLY and CDR2 FYNNEI. V gave up 0 bases and J gave up 8 bases, with 10 bases separating them. CDR3 sequence: CASSEAHSSGYTF. CDR3 coding DNA: TGTGCCAGCAGTGAAGCTCACAGCTCCGGCTACACCTTC.

The chain couples TRBV5-1 to TRBJ2-7; D gene unclear. Germline V gives CDR1 SGHRS, CDR2 YFSETQ. Trimming stripped 5 bases from V and 5 bases from J, with 11 bases between. The CDR3 is 12 residues long. The CDR3 DNA reads TGCGCCAGCAGACTTGGGGAACACGAGCAGTACTTC. Encoded protein: CASRLGEHEQYF. The complete variable domain, with remaining parts taken from reference TRBV5-1 and TRBJ2-7, reads KAGVTQTPRYLIKTRGQQVTLSCSPISGHRSVSWYQQTPGQGLQFLFEYFSETQRNKGNFPGRFSGRQFSNSRSEMNVSTLELGDSALYLCASRLGEHEQYFGPGTRLTVT.

J is TRBJ2-3 and V is TRBV7-9; D remains ambiguous. V dropped 1 base and J dropped 4 bases, with 6 bases sitting between them. The CDR3 consists of 13 residues. Germline-derived CDR1 and CDR2 are SEHNR and FQNEAQ (reference sequence). The CDR3 loop is CASSLDHADTQYF. The CDR3 bases are TGTGCCAGCAGCTTAGACCATGCAGATACGCAGTATTTT. Full variable domain (missing parts from reference TRBV7-9 and TRBJ2-3): DTGVSQNPRHKITKRGQNVTFRCDPISEHNRLYWYRQTLGQGPEFLTYFQNEAQLEKSRLLSDRFSAERPKGSFSTLEIQRTEQGDSAMYLCASSLDHADTQYFGPGTRLTVL.

This clonotype has a count of ten or more. The gene calls are TRBV9 and TRBJ2-1, with 11 bases that match TRBD1. The CDR3 runs 16 residues. Germline loops: CDR1 SGDLS, CDR2 YYNGEE. The trim removed 4 bases at V and 7 bases at J, leaving 10 bases unmatched. CDR3 loop: CASSPSLGQGENEQFF. The CDR3 region has the DNA TGTGCCAGCAGCCCCAGTCTGGGACAGGGGGAAAATGAGCAGTTCTTC.

This clonotype was seen repeatedly, ten times or more. The chain employs TRBV20-1 and TRBJ2-2, with a tentative D call TRBD1 (6 bases). The CDR3 has 15 amino acids. V lost 1 base, J lost 4 bases, and 13 bases lay in between. CDR1 is DFQATT, CDR2 SNEGSKA, per germline (reference sequence). CDR3 coding DNA: TGCAGTGCTAGAGCGACAGGACGGTCCACCGGGGAGCTGTTTTTT. Translating gives CSARATGRSTGELFF.

This chain uses TRBV9 with TRBJ1-6; 11 nucleotides line up with TRBD1. This CDR3 is 14 amino acids long. CDR1 and CDR2 from the germline V gene are SGDLS and YYNGEE. The ends lost 4 bases at V and 10 bases at J; junction bases unmatched: 4. CDR3 protein: CASSTRTGGSPLHF. The CDR3 DNA follows: TGTGCCAGCAGCACCCGGACAGGGGGCTCACCCCTCCACTTT.

At least ten counts were recorded for this clonotype. CDR3 sequence: CSVVPGWNTEAFF. The CDR3 DNA is TGCAGCGTTGTACCAGGGTGGAACACTGAAGCTTTCTTT. This sequence joins TRBV29-1 and TRBJ1-1; perhaps TRBD1 as D (5 bases). Looked up from germline, CDR1 is SQVTM and CDR2 is ANQGSEA. This CDR3 has 13 amino acids. V lost 4 bases and J 1 base, leaving 10 bases between the germline ends.

The chain couples TRBV9 to TRBJ2-1; 9 nucleotides match TRBD1. The junction had 11 bases not matched to a gene; V was cut back by 4 bases and J by 6 bases. Germline lookup yields CDR1 SGDLS and CDR2 YYNGEE. This CDR3 region has 16 residues. Written as DNA, the CDR3 is TGTGCCAGCAGCTTGGGACCGGGACAGGGAACCAATGAGCAGTTCTTC. This gives the protein CASSLGPGQGTNEQFF.

The gene calls are TRBV9 and TRBJ1-3; D gene unclear. Germline V CDR1 and CDR2: SGDLS, YYNGEE. The CDR3 spans 16 residues. Trimming pared 3 bases from V and 4 bases from J, leaving 17 bases between. The CDR3 DNA sequence: TGTGCCAGCAGCGATAACCGGAAGGGTGGAGGAAACACCATATATTTT. It yields the protein CASSDNRKGGGNTIYF.

CDR3 in amino acids: CSAGGLAGGNEQFF. The CDR3 bases are TGCAGTGCGGGGGGACTAGCGGGAGGCAATGAGCAGTTCTTC. The V call is TRBV20-1, the J call TRBJ2-1; 15 positions agree with TRBD2. The ends lost 6 bases at V and 6 bases at J; junction bases unmatched: 3. CDR3 length: 14 amino acids. Germline V lookup: CDR1 DFQATT, CDR2 SNEGSKA (reference sequence).

This clonotype showed up just a few times. The V call is TRBV6-1, the J call TRBJ1-1; D ambiguous. The germline gives CDR1 MNHNS, CDR2 SASEGT. The V and J ends lost 6 bases and 0 bases respectively, with 11 bases between them. The length of the CDR3 is 14 residues. CDR3 protein: CASSRPGLNTEAFF. For the CDR3, the DNA is TGTGCCAGCAGCCGCCCGGGTCTGAACACTGAAGCTTTCTTT.

This clonotype was picked up many times. The DNA of the CDR3 is TGTGCCAGCAATAAAGCGTCAACAGCGAAGTCACCCCTCCACTTT. The encoded protein is CASNKASTAKSPLHF. The chain uses TRBV12-3 or TRBV12-4 and TRBJ1-6, with D hard to call. This CDR3 spans 15 amino acids. Trimming cost V 7 bases and J 10 bases, with 20 bases left between them.

This clonotype was observed at least ten times. The chain couples TRBV12-3 or TRBV12-4 to TRBJ1-6; TRBD1 aligns across 9 bases. The CDR3 runs to 14 residues. With 6 bases clipped from V and 7 bases from J, the junction kept 4 bases outside the gene matches. This CDR3 reads CASRKGQGNSPLHF. CDR3 DNA sequence: TGTGCCAGCAGGAAAGGACAGGGGAATTCACCCCTCCACTTT.

J is TRBJ2-1 and V is TRBV7-2; D may be TRBD2 (6 bases). The CDR3 runs 13 residues. V was clipped by 7 bases and J by 5 bases, with 12 bases between them. CDR1 SGHTA and CDR2 FQGNSA come from the germline V gene. The CDR3: CASTVRTNNEQFF. The CDR3 bases are TGTGCCAGCACCGTAAGGACTAACAATGAGCAGTTCTTC.